A single sample gave rise to the 5 T cell receptor beta chains below, sequenced in a study of T cell responses to AZD1222 COVID-19 vaccine. Assay: immunoSEQ multiplex PCR; the TCRdb copy retains only in-frame clones and omits some. The sample records roughly 120,000 clones, approximately 91% being singletons. Sample: peripheral blood, taken on day 0 of MenACWY control vaccination. All receptors come from an adult in good health.

This chain joins TRBV3-1 (or the pseudogene TRBV3-2) and TRBJ1-3; 7 bases are shared with TRBD1. V shed 2 bases and J 2 bases; nucleotides not matched to a gene: 9. This CDR3 is built from 17 residues. Per germline, CDR1 LGHDT and CDR2 YNNKEL (reference sequence). The chain's CDR3 is CASSQFSQGTAGNTIYF. CDR3 nucleotides: TGTGCCAGCAGCCAATTTTCCCAGGGGACAGCTGGAAACACCATATATTTT.

V gene TRBV14 combines with J gene TRBJ2-1, with TRBD2 identical over 10 bases. Germline CDR1 and CDR2: SGHDN and FVKESK. The CDR3 has 16 residues. V gave up 5 bases and J gave up 3 bases; unmatched junction bases: 7. The CDR3 coding sequence is TGTGCCAGCAGCTTAACTAGCGGGACTATCTACAATGAGCAGTTCTTC. Translating gives CASSLTSGTIYNEQFF. Complete variable domain (other parts from reference TRBV14 and TRBJ2-1): EAGVTQFPSHSVIEKGQTVTLRCDPISGHDNLYWYRRVMGKEIKFLLHFVKESKQDESGMPNNRFLAERTGGTYSTLKVQPAELEDSGVYFCASSLTSGTIYNEQFFGPGTRLTVL.

The chain links TRBV7-9 to TRBJ2-1; either TRBD1 or TRBD2 may fit D (6 bases each). This CDR3 is 15 amino acids long. V gave up 8 bases and J gave up 3 bases, with 17 bases separating them. The germline V gene encodes CDR1 SEHNR and CDR2 FQNEAQ (reference sequence). The CDR3 reads CASRPRGASYNEQFF. The CDR3 DNA sequence: TGTGCCAGCCGCCCGAGGGGGGCGAGCTACAATGAGCAGTTCTTC.

The chain links TRBV28 to TRBJ2-7, with 7 bases fitting TRBD1. V gave up 6 bases and J gave up 2 bases; unmatched junction bases: 7. Germline V lookup: CDR1 MDHEN, CDR2 SYDVKM. The CDR3 totals 14 residues. CDR3 bases: TGTGCCAGCAGAAAGGGACAGCGCACCTACGAGCAGTACTTC. It encodes CASRKGQRTYEQYF.

The chain couples TRBV29-1 to TRBJ1-4, with D possibly TRBD1 on 6 matching bases. V lost 7 bases and J 2 bases, leaving 11 bases between the germline ends. Germline values: CDR1 SQVTM, CDR2 ANQGSEA. This CDR3 is built from 13 residues. The CDR3 region has the DNA TGCAGCGCACAGGGTGCGACTAATGAAAAACTGTTTTTT. It specifies CSAQGATNEKLFF.